The rows below give T cell receptor beta chains drawn from one sample of a study of blood T cell repertoires in COVID-19. Clones were read by immunoSEQ multiplex PCR, and TCRdb kept only the in-frame ones, dropping some. The sample holds approximately 220,000 clones, about four fifths seen once. The sample taken for sequencing was PBMCs or T cells enriched from blood (not recorded which). Receptor source: a woman aged 45-65 years who had been exposed to COVID-19. Each CDR3 is given with its conserved first and last residue.

J,length,V,CDR3
TRBJ1-3,16,TRBV18,CASSRDNPSSGNTIYF
TRBJ1-5,15,TRBV5-1,CASSLEGQGAQPQHF
TRBJ1-1,14,TRBV5-1,CASSLGQGFTEAFF
TRBJ1-2,17,TRBV5-1,CASSLAVTALTNYGYTF
TRBJ1-1,13,TRBV27,CASSLYPDTEAFF
TRBJ1-4,16,TRBV18,CASSQRQHTTNEKLFF
TRBJ2-1,13,TRBV2,CASSPSDYNEQFF
TRBJ1-2,15,TRBV28,CASSYNSGTGNGYTF
TRBJ1-1,12,TRBV19,CASSMWTGEAFF
TRBJ1-2,13,TRBV3-1/TRBV3-2,CASSQGTGYGYTF
TRBJ2-2,14,TRBV29-1,CSVSPRGGTGELFF
TRBJ2-1,15,TRBV7-2,CASSLGLARRNEQFF
TRBJ2-2,14,TRBV7-2,CASSMVARTGELFF
TRBJ2-3,14,TRBV5-4,CASSAGLHTDTQYF
TRBJ1-2,15,TRBV7-9,CASSYTEGGYYGYTF
TRBJ1-1,15,TRBV28,CASSPAGQGLTEAFF
TRBJ1-2,14,TRBV7-9,CASSLETARHGYTF
TRBJ1-5,14,TRBV10-3,CAIGGAGGNQPQHF
TRBJ1-1,12,TRBV12-3/TRBV12-4,CASSLANTEAFF
TRBJ1-1,13,TRBV12-3/TRBV12-4,CASSRYRDTEAFF
TRBJ1-1,13,TRBV27,CASSLWTGGEAFF
TRBJ2-5,14,TRBV5-8,CASSFQGVQETQYF
TRBJ2-3,18,TRBV27,CASSLGPLQGAITDTQYF
TRBJ2-3,14,TRBV3-1/TRBV3-2,CASSQDPSSDTQYF
TRBJ2-2,14,TRBV27,CASSRQTNTGELFF
TRBJ1-4,14,TRBV6-5,CASGGMATNEKLFF
TRBJ1-5,15,TRBV5-8,CASSLEGVLNQPQHF
TRBJ1-6,14,TRBV2,CASARTGVNSPLHF
TRBJ2-1,17,TRBV4-2,CASSQDLRRGRDNEQFF
TRBJ2-7,13,TRBV10-3,CAITRGISDEQYF
TRBJ1-5,15,TRBV11-2,CASSLFTGANQPQHF
TRBJ1-1,12,TRBV30,CAWSNYGGEAFF
TRBJ2-2,15,TRBV5-1,CASSLVSGGRGELFF
TRBJ2-1,12,TRBV5-1,CASSYNYNEQFF
TRBJ1-2,13,TRBV21-1,CASSKRTRYGYTF
TRBJ2-3,15,TRBV7-9,CASSSTSGYTDTQYF
TRBJ1-1,15,TRBV3-1/TRBV3-2,CASSQVGGARTEAFF
TRBJ1-2,14,TRBV7-6,CASSAIRGGSGYTF
TRBJ1-2,13,TRBV5-1,CASSSSGAEGYTF
TRBJ1-1,16,TRBV2,CASSAGPSQGKTEAFF
TRBJ1-1,13,TRBV6-5,CASSPQGKTEAFF
TRBJ1-5,17,TRBV6-2/TRBV6-3,CASSYSGGGPSNQPQHF
TRBJ1-6,15,TRBV7-2,CASSAGYSYNSPLHF
TRBJ1-5,16,TRBV6-6,CASTYEGVHGNQPQHF
TRBJ2-7,15,TRBV27,CASNFSGGWSYEQYF
TRBJ1-2,10,TRBV7-4,CASSLNRGTF